Listed below are T cell receptor beta chains from one sample, sequenced in a study of Ad26.COV2.S vaccination and SARS-CoV-2 variants. Repertoires were generated with immunoSEQ multiplex PCR, while TCRdb's copy carries only in-frame clones and drops some. This table has some 400,000 clones, about 88% appearing once. The sample here was peripheral blood, taken in a trial of Ad26.COV2.S vaccine versus placebo. The receptors were sampled from a person between 18 and 60 years old who received the Ad26.COV2.S COVID-19 vaccine or a placebo. CDR3s include the opening cysteine and the closing phenylalanine or tryptophan. The order of the fields is V gene, J gene, CDR3 length, clone size, D gene, CDR3 protein, CDR3 DNA. A D gene is named only where the DNA matches it firmly. Size is omitted from some rows. Given values are once, few, many or a class for expanded clones.

TRBV28	TRBJ2-7	14	.	TRBD2	CASSPASGNYEQYF	TGTGCCAGCAGTCCGGCGAGCGGGAACTACGAGCAGTACTTC
TRBV5-1	TRBJ1-6	13	few	TRBD1	CASRHTGDSPLHF	TGCGCCAGCAGGCACACAGGGGATTCACCCCTCCACTTT
TRBV24-1	TRBJ2-5	15	.	.	CATSDPRQPQETQYF	TGTGCCACCAGTGATCCCCGCCAGCCTCAAGAGACCCAGTACTTC
TRBV6-5	TRBJ2-7	14	.	.	CASSYSGDNYEQYF	TGTGCCAGCAGTTACTCGGGGGACAACTACGAGCAGTACTTC
TRBV4-3	TRBJ1-1	15	.	.	CASSPGVWGFTEAFF	TGCGCCAGCAGCCCAGGGGTGTGGGGTTTTACTGAAGCTTTCTTT
TRBV4-1	TRBJ2-5	15	.	.	CASSHLYREGETQYF	TGCGCCAGCAGCCATCTATACAGGGAGGGAGAGACCCAGTACTTC
TRBV5-4	TRBJ2-1	14	.	TRBD2	CASSGGLAVNEQFF	TGTGCCAGCAGCGGGGGACTAGCGGTTAATGAGCAGTTCTTC
TRBV2	TRBJ2-5	13	.	TRBD2	CASPRGREGTQYF	TGTGCCAGTCCCCGGGGTAGGGAGGGGACCCAGTACTTC
TRBV10-3	TRBJ1-4	15	.	.	CAISEGGETNEKLFF	TGTGCCATCAGTGAGGGCGGGGAAACTAATGAAAAACTGTTTTTT
TRBV9	TRBJ1-2	16	.	TRBD1	CASSPSVMTGYSGYTF	TGTGCCAGCAGCCCATCGGTGATGACAGGGTATTCTGGCTACACCTTC
TRBV6-1	TRBJ1-6	18	.	TRBD1	CASSAGTGLSSYNSPLHF	TGTGCCAGCAGTGCGGGGACAGGTCTTAGCTCCTATAATTCACCCCTCCACTTT
TRBV18	TRBJ2-1	18	.	TRBD1	CASSPLRSGQGTYNEQFF	TGTGCCAGCTCACCTCTTCGCTCGGGACAGGGGACCTACAATGAGCAGTTCTTC
TRBV1	TRBJ1-1	12	.	.	CTSRSENTEAFF	TGCACCAGCAGATCAGAGAACACTGAAGCTTTCTTT
TRBV27	TRBJ1-6	13	once	.	CASSGGYRSPLHF	TGTGCCAGCTCGGGGGGGTACCGGTCACCCCTCCACTTT
TRBV30	TRBJ1-2	11	.	.	CAWSRTHGYTF	TGTGCCTGGAGTCGGACACATGGCTACACCTTC
TRBV28	TRBJ2-3	15	.	TRBD1	CASSPTGPGTDTQYF	TGTGCCAGCAGCCCGACAGGGCCCGGCACAGATACGCAGTATTTT
TRBV6-5	TRBJ2-7	14	.	TRBD1	CASPPPGQGSEQYF	TGTGCCAGCCCGCCCCCGGGACAGGGGTCCGAGCAGTACTTC
TRBV20-1	TRBJ1-5	14	.	.	CSASHSKGNQPQHF	TGCAGTGCTAGTCATAGCAAGGGCAATCAGCCCCAGCATTTT
TRBV7-2	TRBJ2-7	15	.	.	CASSPTEGRPYEQYF	TGTGCCAGCAGCCCGACAGAGGGTAGACCCTACGAGCAGTACTTC
TRBV7-6	TRBJ2-5	12	once	.	CASALARETQYF	TGTGCCAGCGCACTAGCCCGAGAGACCCAGTACTTC
TRBV5-4	TRBJ2-4	15	.	TRBD1	CASSDRTGGIDIQYF	TGTGCCAGCAGCGACAGGACAGGGGGCATTGACATTCAGTACTTC
TRBV5-8	TRBJ2-7	15	.	.	CASSLDRGLRYEQYF	TGTGCCAGCAGCTTGGATCGGGGATTGAGGTACGAGCAGTACTTC
TRBV2	TRBJ1-5	14	.	TRBD1	CASNRGLSNQPQHF	TGTGCCAGCAACAGGGGGCTAAGCAATCAGCCCCAGCATTTT
TRBV10-3	TRBJ2-7	20	.	.	CAISEWGIGRGGGTDYEQYF	TGTGCCATCAGTGAATGGGGGATTGGGCGGGGAGGAGGGACCGACTACGAGCAGTACTTC
TRBV5-1	TRBJ2-1	14	.	TRBD2	CASTTAGGPNEQFF	TGCGCCAGCACGACGGCGGGAGGGCCGAATGAGCAGTTCTTC
TRBV3-1/TRBV3-2	TRBJ2-4	15	once	.	CASSQSAIAKNIQYF	TGTGCCAGCAGCCAATCGGCAATAGCCAAAAACATTCAGTACTTC
TRBV28	TRBJ1-5	16	.	TRBD1	CASSQSPRTGFQPQHF	TGTGCCAGCAGTCAATCACCCCGGACAGGGTTCCAGCCCCAGCATTTT
TRBV28	TRBJ1-4	19	.	TRBD1	CASRGPGQAGHATNEKLFF	TGTGCCAGCAGGGGCCCGGGACAGGCGGGGCATGCAACTAATGAAAAACTGTTTTTT
TRBV7-9	TRBJ2-7	11	.	.	CASTKGDEQYF	TGTGCCAGCACTAAGGGGGACGAGCAGTACTTC
TRBV19	TRBJ1-2	14	.	.	CASSMPWAGGGYTF	TGTGCCAGTAGTATGCCCTGGGCCGGGGGGGGCTACACCTTC
TRBV5-3	TRBJ1-2	13	few	.	CARSTREDYGYTF	TGTGCCAGAAGCACCCGAGAGGACTATGGCTACACCTTC
TRBV3-1/TRBV3-2	TRBJ1-2	15	.	TRBD1	CASSQGQTGPYGYTF	TGTGCCAGCAGCCAAGGGCAGACAGGGCCCTATGGCTACACCTTC
TRBV6-5	TRBJ2-7	12	.	.	CASSAQTYEQYF	TGTGCCAGCAGCGCCCAAACCTACGAGCAGTACTTC
TRBV9	TRBJ2-5	16	.	TRBD2	CASAGLAVPRGETQYF	TGTGCCAGCGCGGGACTAGCGGTTCCGAGGGGAGAGACCCAGTACTTC
TRBV28	TRBJ2-7	17	.	TRBD2	CASSSPAGAESSYEQYF	TGTGCCAGCAGTTCCCCAGCGGGAGCAGAAAGCTCCTACGAGCAGTACTTC
TRBV2	TRBJ2-2	13	.	.	CASTIQGTGELFF	TGTGCCAGCACCATACAGGGAACCGGGGAGCTGTTTTTT
TRBV9	TRBJ2-1	14	.	TRBD2	CASSAGRGMDEQFF	TGTGCCAGCAGCGCAGGGCGGGGGATGGATGAGCAGTTCTTC
TRBV18	TRBJ2-7	13	.	TRBD1	CASSQGAAYEQYF	TGTGCCAGCTCTCAGGGGGCGGCCTACGAGCAGTACTTC
TRBV7-2	TRBJ2-7	14	.	TRBD2	CASSYPGTISEQYF	TGTGCCAGCAGCTACCCCGGGACTATCTCCGAGCAGTACTTC
TRBV5-8	TRBJ2-3	13	once	.	CASSRETRDTQYF	TGTGCCAGCAGCCGCGAGACTAGAGATACGCAGTATTTT
TRBV28	TRBJ1-2	12	.	.	CASRLQGYGYTF	TGTGCCAGCAGGCTCCAGGGCTATGGCTACACCTTC
TRBV5-1	TRBJ2-1	14	.	.	CASSLGDSLGEQFF	TGCGCCAGCAGCTTAGGGGATAGCTTGGGTGAGCAGTTCTTC
TRBV5-1	TRBJ2-7	13	.	TRBD2	CASSPAGGYEQYF	TGCGCCAGCAGCCCCGCGGGGGGGTACGAGCAGTACTTC
TRBV9	TRBJ2-3	15	.	TRBD2	CASSRLAGESDTQYF	TGTGCCAGCAGCCGACTAGCGGGAGAATCGGATACGCAGTATTTT
TRBV21-1	TRBJ2-6	17	.	.	CASSTFDGNSGANVLTF	TGTGCCAGCAGCACCTTCGACGGGAACTCTGGGGCCAACGTCCTGACTTTC
TRBV5-1	TRBJ2-3	14	.	.	CASRNFQGEDTQYF	TGCGCCAGCAGGAATTTTCAGGGCGAGGATACGCAGTATTTT
TRBV5-4	TRBJ2-1	14	.	.	CASTGRSSYNEQFF	TGTGCCAGCACCGGGCGGAGCTCCTACAATGAGCAGTTCTTC
TRBV6-5	TRBJ1-3	15	.	.	CASSFREDYGNTIYF	TGTGCCAGCAGCTTCAGGGAAGACTATGGAAACACCATATATTTT
TRBV29-1	TRBJ2-7	11	.	.	CSVPGPNEQYF	TGCAGCGTTCCCGGGCCCAACGAGCAGTACTTC
TRBV7-2	TRBJ2-1	14	.	.	CASSLVGGSNEQFF	TGTGCCAGCAGCTTAGTCGGCGGGTCCAATGAGCAGTTCTTC
TRBV4-3	TRBJ2-1	15	.	.	CASSQDRVPYNEQFF	TGCGCCAGCAGCCAAGATAGGGTTCCCTACAATGAGCAGTTCTTC
TRBV12-3/TRBV12-4	TRBJ1-2	12	.	TRBD1	CASSLTGAGYTF	TGTGCCAGCAGTCTCACAGGGGCCGGCTACACCTTC